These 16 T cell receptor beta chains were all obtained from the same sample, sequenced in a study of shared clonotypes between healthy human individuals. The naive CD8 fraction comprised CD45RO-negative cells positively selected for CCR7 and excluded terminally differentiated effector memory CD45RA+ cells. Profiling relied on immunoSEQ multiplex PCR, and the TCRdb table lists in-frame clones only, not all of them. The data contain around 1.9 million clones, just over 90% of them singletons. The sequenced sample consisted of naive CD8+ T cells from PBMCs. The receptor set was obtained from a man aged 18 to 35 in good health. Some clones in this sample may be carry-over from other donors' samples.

As DNA, the CDR3 is TGTGCCAGCAGCTTGAGGCAGAACACTGAAGCTTTCTTT. This gives the protein CASSLRQNTEAFF. The chain links TRBV7-7 to TRBJ1-1; no definite D call. From germline, CDR1 is SSHAT and CDR2 FNYEAQ (reference sequence). This CDR3 has 13 residues. Trimming left V 3 bases short and J 1 base short, with 6 bases between.

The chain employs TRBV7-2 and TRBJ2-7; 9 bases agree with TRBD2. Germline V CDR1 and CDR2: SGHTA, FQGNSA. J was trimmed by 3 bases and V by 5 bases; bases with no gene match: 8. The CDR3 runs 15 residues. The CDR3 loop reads CASSLAAGGDYEQYF. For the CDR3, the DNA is TGTGCCAGCAGCCTGGCCGCGGGGGGGGACTACGAGCAGTACTTC.

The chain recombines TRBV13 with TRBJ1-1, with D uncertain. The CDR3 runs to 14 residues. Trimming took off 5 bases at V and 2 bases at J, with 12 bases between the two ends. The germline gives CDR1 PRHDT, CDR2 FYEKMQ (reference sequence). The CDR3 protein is CASSITTPNTEAFF. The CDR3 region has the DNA TGTGCCAGCAGCATCACCACCCCTAACACTGAAGCTTTCTTT. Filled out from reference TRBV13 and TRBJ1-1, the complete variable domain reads AAGVIQSPRHLIKEKRETATLKCYPIPRHDTVYWYQQGPGQDPQFLISFYEKMQSDKGSIPDRFSAQQFSDYHSELNMSSLELGDSALYFCASSITTPNTEAFFGQGTRLTVV.

The CDR3 bases are TGTGCCAGCAGCCCGGACGGATTGCCCTCCTACGAGCAGTACTTC. Translation: CASSPDGLPSYEQYF. The chain recombines TRBV9 with TRBJ2-7; D ambiguous. The CDR3 loop spans 15 amino acids. Germline V gene sequence: CDR1 SGDLS, CDR2 YYNGEE. V lost 4 bases, J lost 0 bases, and 14 bases lay in between.

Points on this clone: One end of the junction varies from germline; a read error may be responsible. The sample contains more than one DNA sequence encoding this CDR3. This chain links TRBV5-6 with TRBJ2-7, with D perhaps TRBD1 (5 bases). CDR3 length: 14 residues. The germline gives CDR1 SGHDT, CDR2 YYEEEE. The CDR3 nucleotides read TGTGCCAGCAGCTTTATGGGGCCAGCCTACGAACAGTACTTC. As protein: CASSFMGPAYEQYF.

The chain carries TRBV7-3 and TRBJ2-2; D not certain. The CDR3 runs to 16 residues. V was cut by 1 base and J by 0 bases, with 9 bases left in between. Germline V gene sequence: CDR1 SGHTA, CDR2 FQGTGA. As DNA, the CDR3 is TGTGCCAGCAGCTTAATGGGCGGTCCGAACACCGGGGAGCTGTTTTTT. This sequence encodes CASSLMGGPNTGELFF.

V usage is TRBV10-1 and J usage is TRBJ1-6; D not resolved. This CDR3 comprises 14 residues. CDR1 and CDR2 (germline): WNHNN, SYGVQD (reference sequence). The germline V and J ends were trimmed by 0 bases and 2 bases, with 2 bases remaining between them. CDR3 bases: TGCGCCAGCAGTGAGTCGACCTATAATTCACCCCTCCACTTT. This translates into CASSESTYNSPLHF.

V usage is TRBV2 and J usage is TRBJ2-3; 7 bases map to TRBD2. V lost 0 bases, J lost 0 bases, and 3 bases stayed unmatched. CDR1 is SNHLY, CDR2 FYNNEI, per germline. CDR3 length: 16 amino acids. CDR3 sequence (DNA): TGTGCCAGCAGTGAAGCGGGAGGGCCTAGCACAGATACGCAGTATTTT. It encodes CASSEAGGPSTDTQYF.

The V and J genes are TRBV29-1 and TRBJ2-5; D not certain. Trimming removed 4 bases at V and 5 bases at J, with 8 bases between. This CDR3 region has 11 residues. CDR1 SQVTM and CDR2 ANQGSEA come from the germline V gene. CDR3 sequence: CSVAWRETQYF. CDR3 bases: TGCAGCGTTGCTTGGCGGGAGACCCAGTACTTC.

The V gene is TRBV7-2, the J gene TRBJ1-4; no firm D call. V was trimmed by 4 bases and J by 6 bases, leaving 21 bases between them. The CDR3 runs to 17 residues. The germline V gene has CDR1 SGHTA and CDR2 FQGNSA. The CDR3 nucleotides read TGTGCCAGCAGCTCACTCCGGGCCCGCACCTACGATGAAAAACTGTTTTTT. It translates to CASSSLRARTYDEKLFF.

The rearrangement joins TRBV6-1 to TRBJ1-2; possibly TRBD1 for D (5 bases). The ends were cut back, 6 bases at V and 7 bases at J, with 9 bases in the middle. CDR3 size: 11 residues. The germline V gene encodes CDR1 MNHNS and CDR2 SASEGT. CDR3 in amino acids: CASRPGGGYTF. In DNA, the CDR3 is TGTGCCAGCAGGCCCGGGGGTGGCTACACCTTC.

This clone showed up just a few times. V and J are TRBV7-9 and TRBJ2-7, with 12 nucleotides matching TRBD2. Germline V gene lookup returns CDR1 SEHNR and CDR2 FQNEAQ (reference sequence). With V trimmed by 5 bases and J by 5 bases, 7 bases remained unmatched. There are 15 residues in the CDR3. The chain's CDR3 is CASSNARTSGNEQYF. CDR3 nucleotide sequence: TGTGCCAGCAGCAACGCCCGGACTAGCGGGAACGAGCAGTACTTC.

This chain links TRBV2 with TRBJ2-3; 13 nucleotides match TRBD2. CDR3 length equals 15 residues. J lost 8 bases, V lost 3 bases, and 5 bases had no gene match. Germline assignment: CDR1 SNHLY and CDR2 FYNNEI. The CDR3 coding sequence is TGTGCCAGCAGTGACACTAGCGGGAGGGCGGGTACGCAGTATTTT. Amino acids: CASSDTSGRAGTQYF.

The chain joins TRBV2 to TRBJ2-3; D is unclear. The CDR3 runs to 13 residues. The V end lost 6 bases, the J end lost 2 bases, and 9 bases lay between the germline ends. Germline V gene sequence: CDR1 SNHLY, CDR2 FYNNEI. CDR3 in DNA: TGTGCCAGCAGCCGAAGTTTCACAGATACGCAGTATTTT. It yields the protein CASSRSFTDTQYF.

The CDR3 reads CASSPYRDGRSYEQYF. The CDR3, as DNA: TGTGCCAGTAGTCCTTACAGGGATGGGAGATCCTACGAGCAGTACTTC. The J gene is TRBJ2-7, the V gene TRBV19; maybe TRBD1 (6 bases). Germline V lookup: CDR1 LNHDA, CDR2 SQIVND (reference sequence). Trimming took off 5 bases at V and 1 base at J, with 18 bases between the two ends. The CDR3 extends over 16 amino acids.

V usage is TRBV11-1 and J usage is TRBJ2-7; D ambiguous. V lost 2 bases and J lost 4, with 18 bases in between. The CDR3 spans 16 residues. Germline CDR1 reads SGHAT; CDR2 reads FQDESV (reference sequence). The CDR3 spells CASSLQAGLAAYEQYF. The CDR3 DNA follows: TGTGCCAGCAGCTTACAAGCAGGCCTGGCGGCTTACGAGCAGTACTTC.